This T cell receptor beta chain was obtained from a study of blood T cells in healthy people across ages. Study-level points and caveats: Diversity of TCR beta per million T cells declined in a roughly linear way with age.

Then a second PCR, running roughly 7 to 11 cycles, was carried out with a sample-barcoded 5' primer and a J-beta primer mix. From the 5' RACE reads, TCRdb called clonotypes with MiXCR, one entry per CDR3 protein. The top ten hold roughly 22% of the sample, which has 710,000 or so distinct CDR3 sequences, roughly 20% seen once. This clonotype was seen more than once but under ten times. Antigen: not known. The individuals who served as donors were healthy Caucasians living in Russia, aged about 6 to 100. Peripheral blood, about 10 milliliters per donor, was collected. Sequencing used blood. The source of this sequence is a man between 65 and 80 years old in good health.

CDR3 in DNA: TGTGCCAGCAGCCCCCCAGGTTTGGGGGCCTATGGCTACACCTTC. Translating gives CASSPPGLGAYGYTF. V usage is TRBV7-9 and J usage is TRBJ1-2; D might be TRBD1 (6 bases). V was trimmed by 5 bases and J by 4 bases, leaving 17 bases between them. In germline, CDR1 is SEHNR, CDR2 FQNEAQ (reference sequence). The CDR3 has 15 amino acids.